Sequencing of this T cell receptor (beta chain) was carried out in a study of T cells in Graves' hyperthyroidism and ophthalmopathy (dated by TCRdb to the late 2010s). About the investigation overall: Peripheral blood was collected at initial diagnosis, before any treatment. To identify distinguishing TCR V-J signatures, a discovery cohort of around 98 patients was used, comprising 40 to 45 with Graves' ophthalmopathy and around 60 with stable Graves' hyperthyroidism. An independent validation cohort of around 19 hyperthyroidism patients and 15 or so patients who later progressed to ophthalmopathy tested prospective prediction of ophthalmopathy. The 100 discovery patients were randomly divided into training and test sets at a 7:3 ratio. The study also compared thyroid tissue and blood T-cell repertoires from a handful of Graves' hyperthyroidism patients. Once sampling was done, hyperthyroidism patients were given methimazole at a starting dose of 30 mg daily, whereas ophthalmopathy patients were given high-dose intravenous methylprednisolone. The paper reports TCR Vbeta CDR3 sequencing of 140 or so peripheral blood samples: around 41 ophthalmopathy, under 80 hyperthyroidism and around 17 progressor patients. What the authors observed across the whole study: A model built on a 13 V-J signature distinguished ophthalmopathy from stable hyperthyroidism, reaching around 87% sensitivity and under 84% specificity in cross-validation and 80%/75% in testing. No statistical method was used to set the sample size in advance, and investigators knew the group allocation. During validation, the model predicted progression to ophthalmopathy a median of around six months ahead of onset, with almost 71% sensitivity and less than 85% specificity. Most expanded thyroid clonotypes (frequency above 0.001) were also found in blood, which suggests that blood repertoires may mirror thyroid immune responses.

CDR1 and CDR2 were assigned from the germline V gene as SGHTA and FQGNSA. The CDR3 numbers 13 residues from cysteine through phenylalanine. The DNA shown is the 39-base CDR3, in frame from base 1. V is reduced by 1 base and J by 3 bases, leaving a spacing of 6 bases between them. In the ophthalmopathy patients, disease was moderately to severely active, with a Clinical Activity Score of 3 or more, a NOSPECS grade of 4 or more, and a duration of less than 3 months. The study excluded patients with uncontrolled infections, other autoimmune diseases, pregnancy or lactation. Diagnoses were established on the basis of clinical symptoms, serum thyroxine and TRAb, thyroid ultrasound, and orbital computed tomography. Ficoll-Paque density gradient centrifugation was used to isolate PBMCs from 8 to 10 ml of fresh peripheral blood. Total RNA was extracted with Trizol reagent, and quality was checked on an Agilent 2100 Bioanalyzer.

This clonotype was recorded at least ten times. The clone's antigen remains unknown. Base qualities are missing; no much larger clone stands one base away. TCR beta CDR3 regions were amplified from RNA transcripts. The TCR CDR3 was subjected to a first round of RT-PCR using the HTBI primer set and the Qiagen OneStep RT-PCR kit. Libraries were constructed in a second round of multiplex PCR, after which size selection and purification were performed. Sequencing of the libraries was done on an Illumina HiSeq2000 using paired-end 100 bp reads. For the original study's pipeline: SOAPnuke was used to process the raw data, throwing out any read that contained adapters or uncalled bases, had a mean Phred below 15, or lacked an exact constant-primer or identifier match. High-quality paired reads were merged with COPE v1.2.5, and unique nucleotide sequences were defined as clonotypes. MiTCR v1.1 was used to align the clonotypes against IMGT TRBV, TRBD and TRBJ reference segments. Only V-J combinations with frequency above 0.0001, covering roughly 99% of repertoires, were analysed. The TCS score was defined as the ratio of F50 (clonal expansion) to E x V (chaos), calculated using BLOSUM62-based TCRdist between CDR3 peptides within each V-J. Welch's t-statistics and random forest reduced some 510 V-J features to roughly 13, which were used in a naive Bayes classifier (R e1071). TCRdb passed the public sequencing reads through fastp at Q25 and MiXCR, retaining productive beta sequences. Every entry covers one CDR3 protein and lists the most common genes and DNA from its rows. These V and J calls derive from TCRdb rather than the authors' analysis. For this sample the table gives about 52,000 distinct CDR3 sequences, of which about half were detected only once. The biggest ten clones account for just over 9% of the sample.

The sequence is built from TRBV7-2 and TRBJ2-5, with the D gene not clear enough to name. The specimen sequenced was blood. The TCR comes from a woman between 50 and 59 years old with Graves' ophthalmopathy. The CDR3 region: CASSLVREETQYF. The nucleotides read TGTGCCAGCAGCTTAGTGAGAGAAGAGACCCAGTACTTC.